Shown below are 27 T cell receptor beta chains from a single sample sequenced in a study of beta chain features in type 1 diabetes. The whole isolated RNA underwent reverse transcription, so sequencing captured expressed TCRB transcripts. Data came from immunoSEQ multiplex PCR; TCRdb stores just in-frame clones and leaves some out. Here the sample spans under 450,000 clones, more than 11% being singletons. Specimen: naive CD4+ T cells from blood. The receptors were gathered from a man aged 25 to 40 in good health.

This clone was seen a few times. The genes are TRBV30 and TRBJ1-2, with D perhaps matching TRBD1 (5 bases). Trimming left V 0 bases short and J 4 bases short, with 12 bases between. Germline CDR1 is GTSNPN and CDR2 is SVGIG (reference sequence). The length of the CDR3 is 14 residues. Here the CDR3 reads CAWSVSRGPYGYTF. CDR3 sequence (DNA): TGTGCCTGGAGTGTATCCCGGGGACCCTATGGCTACACCTTC.

This clone was found a few times. This sequence joins TRBV30 and TRBJ1-1; unclear D gene. The V gene's germline CDR1 is GTSNPN and CDR2 SVGIG (reference sequence). This CDR3 contains 14 residues. Trimming removed 0 bases at V and 0 bases at J, with 8 bases between. CDR3 sequence reads: CAWSVRRVNTEAFF. In DNA, the CDR3 is TGTGCCTGGAGTGTACGGCGGGTGAACACTGAAGCTTTCTTT.

This clone was found a few times. J is TRBJ1-2 and V is TRBV29-1, with D possibly being TRBD1 (5 bases). The CDR3 length is 12 residues. CDR1 SQVTM and CDR2 ANQGSEA come from the germline V gene. Trimming removed 3 bases from V and 4 bases from J, with 9 bases in between. The CDR3 region is CSVDWQGYGYTF. The CDR3 DNA sequence: TGCAGCGTTGATTGGCAGGGCTATGGCTACACCTTC.

This clone was detected only a few times. This chain joins TRBV9 and TRBJ2-1; D is undetermined. Germline assignment: CDR1 SGDLS and CDR2 YYNGEE. The CDR3 runs 14 residues. Trimming removed 4 bases from V and 4 bases from J, with 12 bases in between. The CDR3 DNA sequence: TGTGCCAGCAGCCTCCGGTTAAATTACAATGAGCAGTTCTTC. This encodes CASSLRLNYNEQFF.

This clone was recorded a few times. This sequence joins TRBV5-1 and TRBJ2-3; D is unresolved. This CDR3 comprises 13 residues. Germline V gene data show CDR1 as SGHRS and CDR2 as YFSETQ. Trimming left V 0 bases short and J 6 bases short, with 8 bases between. DNA of the CDR3: TGCGCCAGCAGCTTGGCCCCTGCTGATACGCAGTATTTT. Amino acid sequence: CASSLAPADTQYF.

This clone has only a few counts. The chain combines TRBV18 with TRBJ1-2; unclear D gene. Germline lookup yields CDR1 KGHSH and CDR2 LQKENI. V was pared by 2 bases and J by 3 bases, with 10 bases between. The CDR3 is 14 amino acids. CDR3: CASSPFREDYGYTF. The CDR3 coding sequence is TGTGCCAGCTCACCATTCCGGGAAGACTATGGCTACACCTTC. The whole variable domain, remainder taken from reference TRBV18 and TRBJ1-2, is NAGVMQNPRHLVRRRGQEARLRCSPMKGHSHVYWYRQLPEEGLKFMVYLQKENIIDESGMPKERFSAEFPKEGPSILRIQQVVRGDSAAYFCASSPFREDYGYTFGSGTRLTVV.

This clone was observed a handful of times. V usage is TRBV10-3 and J usage is TRBJ2-7; 13 nucleotides line up with TRBD2. The V gene's germline CDR1 is ENHRY and CDR2 SYGVKD. Trimming removed 2 bases from V and 2 bases from J; junction bases left unmatched: 6. The CDR3 runs 17 residues. Here the CDR3 DNA reads TGTGCCATCAGTGAGATACTAGCGGGAGGGAGCGCCTACGAGCAGTACGTC. Protein: CAISEILAGGSAYEQYV.

This clone has only a few counts. The genes are TRBV4-3 and TRBJ2-1; 9 nucleotides match TRBD2. Germline-derived CDR1 and CDR2 are LGHNA and YSLEER. CDR3 length equals 18 residues. V lost 3 bases to trimming and J lost 5 bases; unmatched junction nucleotides: 14. This CDR3 is CASSQGVLAGGPNNEQFF. The CDR3 nucleotides read TGCGCCAGCAGCCAGGGTGTTTTGGCGGGAGGGCCAAACAATGAGCAGTTCTTC.

With respect to this clone: Germline is not matched at one junction end, which may reflect a read error. The sample has other DNA sequences that encode this CDR3 too. The chain uses TRBV12-5 and TRBJ2-5, with 9 positions matching TRBD1. The CDR3 extends over 14 amino acids. Germline V CDR1 and CDR2: LGHNT, FRNRAP. The CDR3 coding sequence is TGTGCGAGTGGACCAACAGGGGGCAGGGAGACCCAGTACTTC. It yields the protein CASGPTGGRETQYF.

This clone has just a few counts. This sequence joins TRBV5-4 and TRBJ2-3; 13 bases line up with TRBD2. Per germline, CDR1 SGHNT and CDR2 YYREEE (reference sequence). V lost 4 bases, J lost 4 bases, and 6 bases stayed unmatched. The CDR3 consists of 16 residues. The CDR3 nucleotides read TGTGCCAGCAGCCTTGGACTAGCGGGGGCGCCAGATACGCAGTATTTT. It is translated as CASSLGLAGAPDTQYF.

This clone was seen only a few times. The chain links TRBV9 to TRBJ2-5, with TRBD2 as a possible D gene (6 bases). The V end lost 4 bases, the J end lost 1 base, and 17 bases lay between the germline ends. Germline values: CDR1 SGDLS, CDR2 YYNGEE. CDR3 size: 16 residues. The CDR3 spells CASSPSPRGFQETQYF. The CDR3 bases are TGTGCCAGCAGCCCCTCTCCGCGGGGCTTCCAAGAGACCCAGTACTTC.

The chain is built from TRBV5-6 and TRBJ2-5, with 10 bases lining up with TRBD2. V lost 4 bases and J lost 2; bases outside the gene matches: 5. CDR3 length: 15 amino acids. Germline CDR1 reads SGHDT; CDR2 reads YYEEEE. CDR3 residues: CASSLGLAAQETQYF. The CDR3 DNA follows: TGTGCCAGCAGCCTAGGACTAGCGGCACAAGAGACCCAGTACTTC.

This clone was counted between two and nine times. The rearrangement joins TRBV12-5 to TRBJ2-4, with 7 bases matching TRBD1. The CDR3 contains 13 residues. Germline assignment: CDR1 LGHNT and CDR2 FRNRAP. In DNA form, the CDR3 reads TGTGCGACAGGGCAAGTAGCCAAAAACATTCAGTACTTC. This sequence encodes CATGQVAKNIQYF.

This clone has only a few counts. The chain links TRBV19 to TRBJ2-1; D is ambiguous. Germline CDR1 is LNHDA and CDR2 is SQIVND (reference sequence). V lost 4 bases, J lost 4 bases, and 11 bases lay in between. This CDR3 is 14 amino acids long. CDR3: CASSTLGRYNEQFF. In DNA form, the CDR3 reads TGTGCCAGTAGTACCCTTGGACGTTACAATGAGCAGTTCTTC. Full variable domain (missing parts from reference TRBV19 and TRBJ2-1): DGGITQSPKYLFRKEGQNVTLSCEQNLNHDAMYWYRQDPGQGLRLIYYSQIVNDFQKGDIAEGYSVSREKKESFPLTVTSAQKNPTAFYLCASSTLGRYNEQFFGPGTRLTVL.

The V and J genes are TRBV10-3 and TRBJ2-3; D possibly corresponds to TRBD2 (5 bases). The ends were cut back, 0 bases at V and 2 bases at J, with 12 bases in the middle. From germline, CDR1 is ENHRY and CDR2 SYGVKD. CDR3 length: 16 amino acids. The CDR3 region is CAISESSQRFTDTQYF. The CDR3 DNA is TGTGCCATCAGTGAGTCGAGCCAGCGGTTCACAGATACGCAGTATTTT.

This clone was counted between two and nine times. V is TRBV7-6 and J is TRBJ2-6; maybe TRBD2 (5 bases). Trimming cost V 0 bases and J 0 bases, with 9 bases left between them. Per germline, CDR1 SGHVS and CDR2 FNYEAQ. CDR3 length equals 17 residues. CDR3 protein: CASSLAGGASGANVLTF. The CDR3 coding sequence is TGTGCCAGCAGCTTAGCAGGAGGCGCCTCTGGGGCCAACGTCCTGACTTTC.

The rearrangement uses TRBV29-1 and TRBJ2-5; D possibly uses TRBD1 or TRBD2 (5 bases each). The germline V and J ends were trimmed by 6 bases and 7 bases, with 9 bases remaining between them. Germline CDR1 and CDR2: SQVTM and ANQGSEA. This CDR3 is built from 10 residues. CDR3 bases: TGCAGCGTCGGGACGGGGACCCAGTACTTC. Translation gives CSVGTGTQYF.

The DNA for the CDR3 is TGCGCCAGCAGCCAAGATAGGTTTAATCAGCCCCAGCATTTT. It specifies CASSQDRFNQPQHF. The chain links TRBV4-3 to TRBJ1-5, with D uncertain. CDR3 length: 14 amino acids. With 0 bases removed from V and 4 bases from J, the gap between germline ends came to 7 bases. Germline loops: CDR1 LGHNA, CDR2 YSLEER.

The rearrangement uses TRBV5-4 and TRBJ2-5, with 11 bases matching TRBD2. The J segment lost 5 bases and the V segment lost 4 bases, leaving 13 bases of the junction unmatched. The CDR3 has 17 amino acids. CDR1 and CDR2 (germline): SGHNT, YYREEE (reference sequence). In nucleotides, the CDR3 is TGTGCCAGCAGCCCCGGGGCTAGCGGGAGGAGGTCGGAGACCCAGTACTTC. It yields the protein CASSPGASGRRSETQYF.

V usage is TRBV9 and J usage is TRBJ2-2; D not certain. The germline V gene encodes CDR1 SGDLS and CDR2 YYNGEE. This CDR3 spans 13 amino acids. The V gene lost 4 bases and the J gene lost 9 bases, with 13 bases spanning the gap. The CDR3 DNA reads TGTGCCAGCAGCCCTCATCTGTCCCGGGAGCTGTTTTTT. Its translation is CASSPHLSRELFF.

The rearrangement uses TRBV4-1 and TRBJ2-2; no reliable D call. V was cut by 3 bases and J by 2 bases, with 7 bases left in between. The CDR3 length is 14 residues. Germline V gene lookup returns CDR1 MGHRA and CDR2 YSYEKL. This CDR3 reads CASSQTENTGELFF. The CDR3 DNA reads TGCGCCAGCAGCCAGACGGAAAACACCGGGGAGCTGTTTTTT.

This clone came up a few times. The CDR3 coding sequence is TGTGCCAGCAGCGGAGACCCATACAATGAGCAGTTCTTC. Residues: CASSGDPYNEQFF. The rearrangement uses TRBV7-2 and TRBJ2-1; no reliable D call. CDR1 SGHTA and CDR2 FQGNSA come from the germline V gene. CDR3 length: 13 residues. The germline V and J ends were trimmed by 5 bases and 4 bases, with 9 bases remaining between them.

This clone appeared a few times. CDR3 sequence: CASSSGGNPYNEQFF. The DNA of the CDR3 is TGTGCCAGCAGCTCCGGGGGTAACCCCTACAATGAGCAGTTCTTC. This chain uses TRBV5-4 with TRBJ2-1, with a weak D call TRBD2 (6 bases). The V gene's germline CDR1 is SGHNT and CDR2 YYREEE (reference sequence). This CDR3 contains 15 residues. V was trimmed by 3 bases and J by 2 bases, leaving 12 bases between them. The entire variable domain, with the rest obtained from reference TRBV5-4 and TRBJ2-1, is as follows: ETGVTQSPTHLIKTRGQQVTLRCSSQSGHNTVSWYQQALGQGPQFIFQYYREEENGRGNFPPRFSGLQFPNYSSELNVNALELDDSALYLCASSSGGNPYNEQFFGPGTRLTVL.

This clone was recorded a few times. A much larger clone differs by one base, so this may be a read error. V and J are TRBV11-3 and TRBJ2-3; no clear D gene. The CDR3 is 11 amino acids. The germline CDR1 and CDR2 sequences are SGHNT and YENEEA. Trimming removed 3 bases at V and 5 bases at J, with 3 bases between. Here the CDR3 DNA reads TGTGCCAGCAGCTTCGGAGATACGCAGTATTTT. Translating it yields CASSFGDTQYF.

This clone was seen a few times. The chain has TRBV5-1 and TRBJ2-7; a possible D gene is TRBD2 (6 bases). Looked up from germline, CDR1 is SGHRS and CDR2 is YFSETQ. V lost 4 bases, J lost 2 bases, and 16 bases lay in between. This CDR3 spans 15 amino acids. CDR3 bases: TGCGCCAGCAGCCCCGGTCGGGGGTACACCTACGAGCAGTACTTC. Translating gives CASSPGRGYTYEQYF.

This clone was seen a few times. The V gene is TRBV23-1, the J gene TRBJ1-5, with 11 bases lining up with TRBD1. TRBV23-1 belongs to the ORF category, with a function that is uncertain. This CDR3 contains 17 residues. V shed 2 bases and J 6 bases; nucleotides not matched to a gene: 9. The CDR3 region has the DNA TGCGCCAGCAGTCAAGCTCCGGGACAGGGGGAATGTCAGCCCCAGCATTTT. As protein: CASSQAPGQGECQPQHF.

With respect to this clone: Within the sample, other DNA sequences also encode this same CDR3. The chain employs TRBV11-2 and TRBJ2-5, with D unresolved. Germline values: CDR1 SGHAT, CDR2 FQNNGV. This CDR3 is built from 13 residues. Trimming left V 2 bases short and J 1 base short, with 5 bases between. In DNA, the CDR3 is TGTGCCAGCAGCTTAAGCCTCCAAGAGACCCAGTACTTC. Translation gives CASSLSLQETQYF.